Listed below are T cell receptor beta chains from one sample, sequenced in a study of cytomegalovirus exposure and HLA in healthy donors. Method: immunoSEQ multiplex PCR; TCRdb's copy keeps in-frame clones and lacks some. The sample records 180,000 or so clones, approximately 82% being singletons. Sequenced material: PBMCs. These receptors came from a middle-aged woman in good health and CMV-seropositive. The CDR3 runs from the conserved cysteine through the conserved F or W. The D gene is left open where the match is weak. Rows may omit the clone size; those that give it use once, few, many or a size class.

abundance: .; d_gene: .; v_gene: TRBV6-6; j_gene: TRBJ1-2; CDR3nt: TGTGCCAGCCAGGGCGACTATGGCTACACCTTC; CDR3aa: CASQGDYGYTF
abundance: .; d_gene: .; v_gene: TRBV7-2; j_gene: TRBJ2-7; CDR3nt: TGTGCCAGCAGCTTAGTAGGCAGGGCCTACGAGCAGTACTTC; CDR3aa: CASSLVGRAYEQYF
abundance: .; d_gene: TRBD1; v_gene: TRBV27; j_gene: TRBJ2-6; CDR3nt: TGTGCCAGCAGTCCCCGACCACTCAGGGGGCCTGGGGCCAACGTCCTGACTTTC; CDR3aa: CASSPRPLRGPGANVLTF
abundance: .; d_gene: .; v_gene: TRBV7-2; j_gene: TRBJ1-4; CDR3nt: TGTGCCAGCAGCCTTCTCGGGAGAGCAACTAATGAAAAACTGTTTTTT; CDR3aa: CASSLLGRATNEKLFF
abundance: .; d_gene: .; v_gene: TRBV16; j_gene: TRBJ1-1; CDR3nt: TGTGCCAGCAGCAAACGCGCGTTGGACACTGAAGCTTTCTTT; CDR3aa: CASSKRALDTEAFF
abundance: .; d_gene: TRBD1; v_gene: TRBV19; j_gene: TRBJ1-5; CDR3nt: TGTGCCAGTAGTACTGTTCCGGGGGACAGGGTTCGGGATCAGCCCCAGCATTTT; CDR3aa: CASSTVPGDRVRDQPQHF
abundance: .; d_gene: TRBD1; v_gene: TRBV28; j_gene: TRBJ1-6; CDR3nt: TGTGCCAGCAGTTTCTCAGGGGGCCGGTATAATTCACCCCTCCACTTT; CDR3aa: CASSFSGGRYNSPLHF
abundance: .; d_gene: .; v_gene: TRBV9; j_gene: TRBJ2-3; CDR3nt: TGTGCCAGCAGCGTCCAACCCACGGGAGATACGCAGTATTTT; CDR3aa: CASSVQPTGDTQYF
abundance: .; d_gene: TRBD1; v_gene: TRBV28; j_gene: TRBJ1-1; CDR3nt: TGTGCCAGCAGCCAACCACAGGGGGCAGGGACTGAAGCTTTCTTT; CDR3aa: CASSQPQGAGTEAFF
abundance: .; d_gene: TRBD1; v_gene: TRBV7-2; j_gene: TRBJ1-1; CDR3nt: TGTGCCAGCAGCCGGCGGACAGGGGGTATGAACACTGAAGCTTTCTTT; CDR3aa: CASSRRTGGMNTEAFF
abundance: .; d_gene: .; v_gene: TRBV27; j_gene: TRBJ2-1; CDR3nt: TGTGCCAGCAGTTTACAAATTCTTAGGGGCGCTAGCTCCTACAATGAGCAGTTCTTC; CDR3aa: CASSLQILRGASSYNEQFF
abundance: .; d_gene: TRBD1; v_gene: TRBV27; j_gene: TRBJ1-5; CDR3nt: TGTGCCAGCAGTTCCGACAGGGCTAGCAATCAGCCCCAGCATTTT; CDR3aa: CASSSDRASNQPQHF
abundance: .; d_gene: .; v_gene: TRBV14; j_gene: TRBJ2-3; CDR3nt: TGTGCCAGCAGCCACACAACCGCGGTTGGCGGAGCAGATACGCAGTATTTT; CDR3aa: CASSHTTAVGGADTQYF
abundance: few; d_gene: TRBD2; v_gene: TRBV23-1; j_gene: TRBJ2-1; CDR3nt: TGCGCCAGCAGTCATCCCCCAAGGGCTAGCGGCGGCAATGAGCAGTTCTTC; CDR3aa: CASSHPPRASGGNEQFF
abundance: .; d_gene: .; v_gene: TRBV18; j_gene: TRBJ2-3; CDR3nt: TGTGCCAGCTCACCATCGGTCCTGGGGGGAGATACGCAGTATTTT; CDR3aa: CASSPSVLGGDTQYF
abundance: .; d_gene: .; v_gene: TRBV23-1; j_gene: TRBJ1-5; CDR3nt: TGCGCCAGCACCCCCAAGCGGCTTAGCAATCAGCCCCAGCATTTT; CDR3aa: CASTPKRLSNQPQHF
abundance: .; d_gene: TRBD1; v_gene: TRBV19; j_gene: TRBJ2-4; CDR3nt: TGTGCCAGTAGTTCACAGGGGGCCAAAAACATTCAGTACTTC; CDR3aa: CASSSQGAKNIQYF
abundance: .; d_gene: TRBD2; v_gene: TRBV19; j_gene: TRBJ2-1; CDR3nt: TGTGCCAGTAGTGTGGGGGTCGGGGGGGGCGTTGAGCAGTTCTTC; CDR3aa: CASSVGVGGGVEQFF
abundance: .; d_gene: .; v_gene: TRBV18; j_gene: TRBJ2-7; CDR3nt: TGTGCCAGCTCACTCTCGGCGAGCGGGTCCTACGAGCAGTACTTC; CDR3aa: CASSLSASGSYEQYF
abundance: .; d_gene: .; v_gene: TRBV5-6; j_gene: TRBJ1-2; CDR3nt: TGTGCCAGCAGCTTGGGGGGAGCTAACTATGGCTACACCTTC; CDR3aa: CASSLGGANYGYTF
abundance: .; d_gene: .; v_gene: TRBV5-1; j_gene: TRBJ2-5; CDR3nt: TGCGCCAGCAGCAGAGGATTGACGGAGACCCAGTACTTC; CDR3aa: CASSRGLTETQYF
abundance: .; d_gene: TRBD2; v_gene: TRBV5-1; j_gene: TRBJ2-6; CDR3nt: TGCGCCAGCAGTCGGTCGGGGGGGCCTGGGGCCAACGTCCTGACTTTC; CDR3aa: CASSRSGGPGANVLTF
abundance: .; d_gene: TRBD1; v_gene: TRBV7-2; j_gene: TRBJ2-3; CDR3nt: TGTGCCAGCAGTTATACGAGGGGGCGGACAGATACGCAGTATTTT; CDR3aa: CASSYTRGRTDTQYF
abundance: .; d_gene: .; v_gene: TRBV9; j_gene: TRBJ2-2; CDR3nt: TGTGCCAGCAGCGTAGTACAGTCGAACACCGGGGAGCTGTTTTTT; CDR3aa: CASSVVQSNTGELFF
abundance: .; d_gene: .; v_gene: TRBV11-3; j_gene: TRBJ2-1; CDR3nt: TGTGCCAGCAGCTCCAGACAGTCTGAGCAGTTCTTC; CDR3aa: CASSSRQSEQFF
abundance: .; d_gene: .; v_gene: TRBV28; j_gene: TRBJ1-2; CDR3nt: TGTGCCAGCAGTTTCCGTCGACAGGCAAGCTATGGCTACACCTTC; CDR3aa: CASSFRRQASYGYTF
abundance: .; d_gene: TRBD2; v_gene: TRBV29-1; j_gene: TRBJ2-7; CDR3nt: TGCAGCGTTAATAAGGGTCTAGCGGGACTCAACGAGCAGTACTTC; CDR3aa: CSVNKGLAGLNEQYF
abundance: .; d_gene: TRBD1; v_gene: TRBV7-9; j_gene: TRBJ1-1; CDR3nt: TGTGCCAGCAGCTCCCAGGGGGCTGGCACTGAAGCTTTCTTT; CDR3aa: CASSSQGAGTEAFF